Listed below are T cell receptor beta chains from one sample, sequenced in a study of blood T cell repertoires in COVID-19. TCRdb keeps only in-frame clones here, not all; method: immunoSEQ multiplex PCR. The sample yields roughly 100,000 clones, about 86% seen once. Sequencing input: peripheral blood. These receptors were collected from a man older than 75 with acute or convalescent COVID-19. CDR3s include the opening cysteine and the closing phenylalanine or tryptophan. Each record gives: V gene, J gene, clone size, D gene, CDR3 protein, CDR3 DNA. A D gene is named only where the DNA matches it firmly. For some rows the clone size is stated as once, few or many, or as a class when expanded; others skip it.

TRBV28	TRBJ1-1	once	.	CASIIQGNEAFF	TGTGCCAGCATTATACAGGGTAATGAAGCTTTCTTT
TRBV28	TRBJ1-4	.	.	CASSPGGAANEKLFF	TGTGCCAGCAGTCCTGGGGGGGCAGCTAATGAAAAACTGTTTTTT
TRBV7-8	TRBJ2-5	.	.	CASSFYLGGGQETQYF	TGTGCCAGCAGCTTTTACCTGGGAGGGGGCCAAGAGACCCAGTACTTC
TRBV27	TRBJ2-5	once	.	CASSFAQGLGETQYF	TGTGCCAGCAGTTTCGCCCAGGGGCTCGGAGAGACCCAGTACTTC
TRBV18	TRBJ2-6	.	TRBD2	CASSILAGTSGANVLTF	TGTGCCAGCTCAATCCTAGCGGGTACCTCTGGGGCCAACGTCCTGACTTTC
TRBV28	TRBJ1-2	once	.	CASTQGGDWLVDGYTF	TGTGCCAGCACGCAGGGAGGGGACTGGTTGGTTGATGGCTACACCTTC
TRBV19	TRBJ2-5	.	TRBD2	CASRTSGGETQYF	TGTGCCAGCAGGACTAGCGGAGGGGAGACCCAGTACTTC
TRBV30	TRBJ1-2	.	TRBD1	CAWSGSGGHGYTF	TGTGCCTGGAGTGGGTCAGGGGGACATGGCTACACCTTC
TRBV10-3	TRBJ2-5	.	TRBD1	CAISSTGQGVEFETQYF	TGTGCCATCAGTAGCACGGGACAGGGGGTAGAGTTTGAGACCCAGTACTTC
TRBV6-1	TRBJ2-1	.	TRBD2	CASSERWLAGGGEQFF	TGTGCCAGCAGTGAAAGGTGGCTAGCGGGAGGGGGTGAGCAGTTCTTC
TRBV5-8	TRBJ2-1	.	.	CASSLDRPYNEQFF	TGTGCCAGCAGCTTGGACAGGCCATACAATGAGCAGTTCTTC
TRBV7-9	TRBJ1-2	.	.	CAIPQVYYGYTF	TGTGCCATCCCACAGGTTTACTATGGCTACACCTTC
TRBV28	TRBJ2-2	.	.	CASSPDSTTTGELFF	TGTGCCAGCAGCCCGGACAGCACTACCACCGGGGAGCTGTTTTTT
TRBV5-5	TRBJ1-1	.	TRBD1	CASSLWTGNTEAFF	TGTGCCAGCAGCTTGTGGACAGGGAACACTGAAGCTTTCTTT
TRBV9	TRBJ2-7	.	.	CASSVERGPYEQYF	TGTGCCAGCAGCGTAGAAAGAGGTCCCTACGAGCAGTACTTC
TRBV5-6	TRBJ2-7	.	TRBD2	CASSHRTSGSKQYF	TGTGCCAGCAGCCACAGGACTAGCGGGAGTAAACAGTACTTC
TRBV28	TRBJ2-7	.	TRBD1	CASRPPGTGGNEQYF	TGTGCCAGCAGACCACCGGGGACAGGCGGAAACGAGCAGTACTTC
TRBV9	TRBJ2-1	.	TRBD1	CASSAGGKSYNEQFF	TGTGCCAGCAGCGCAGGGGGTAAAAGCTACAATGAGCAGTTCTTC
TRBV6-1	TRBJ2-2	.	TRBD1	CASSEPGGRIGELFF	TGTGCCAGCAGTGAACCAGGGGGCCGTATCGGGGAGCTGTTTTTT
TRBV7-2	TRBJ2-1	.	.	CASSLAPGEQFF	TGTGCCAGCAGCTTAGCCCCGGGGGAGCAGTTCTTC
TRBV5-5	TRBJ2-2	.	TRBD2	CASSFTSGRNTGELFF	TGTGCCAGCAGTTTCACTAGCGGGAGGAACACCGGGGAGCTGTTTTTT
TRBV7-2	TRBJ1-4	.	.	CASSAGRADEKLFF	TGTGCCAGCAGCGCCGGGAGGGCGGATGAAAAACTGTTTTTT